Sequencing of this TCR beta chain was carried out in a study of beta chain features in type 1 diabetes (dated 2018 in TCRdb). Some background on the complete study: Mean age, gender distribution, total cell number and subset yield did not differ between patients and healthy donors. Naive and central memory subsets were obtained from all 28 donors, but regulatory and stem cell-like memory subsets were isolated from only 8 patients and 8 healthy donors. Across all samples, roughly 110,000,000 sorted cells were examined, and cell number per subset correlated strongly with RNA yield. The study compared TCRB repertoires of sorted circulating CD4+ T cell subsets between recently diagnosed type 1 diabetes patients and matched healthy donors.

General findings and caveats noted by the study authors: HLA sub-analyses involved small numbers of individuals, so any influence of HLA type on TCRB rearrangement remained unresolved. Fewer insertions and more nucleotide deletions at VDJ recombination sites were observed in patients with type 1 diabetes, implying thymic rearrangement abnormalities. Shorter templates might be favored by PCR, yet because patient and control samples were amplified and corrected together, any such skew would affect both groups equally. In all four CD4+ subsets, TCRB CDR3 length was moderately but significantly shorter in type 1 diabetes patients. Naive, central memory and regulatory TCRB repertoires appeared to be more alike among patients than among healthy donors. Because cDNA was sequenced instead of genomic DNA, activated cells with high expression could be over-represented, although the groups did not differ in activation or CD3 levels.

The High Capacity cDNA Reverse Transcription Kit was used to reverse transcribe all of the isolated RNA, meaning that expressed TCRB transcripts were what got sequenced. Deep immunoSEQ sequencing was performed on naive, central memory and regulatory T cell samples, with an average of roughly 4 million total reads per sample. Sorted cells were lysed in RLT buffer, and RNA was extracted using DNase-treated RNeasy Micro or Mini kits according to cell number. To prevent cross-contamination, each cell subset was processed individually, whereas patient and healthy donor samples were processed jointly. Using the immunoSEQ multiplex PCR, TCRB sequences were amplified from cDNA into 87-bp fragments spanning the CDR3 region. Sequencing of the amplicons was done on the Illumina HiSeq platform. Per the authors' processing: PCR bias was computationally corrected using synthetic template baselines, reads within Hamming distance 2 were collapsed, and singletons that could not be merged were discarded. Reads were aligned against IMGT to assign V, D and J genes, CDR3 length and insertions or deletions at six rearrangement sites. Within each subset, clonotype counts were normalized to sorted cell number, after which true diversity and Gini coefficients were computed with the tcR R package. The overlap coefficient, calculated on TCRB nucleotide sequences, was used to quantify repertoire sharing. Not all clones reach the TCRdb copy of this immuneACCESS table, which keeps in-frame sequences only. Checked studies attribute under half of the gap to unresolved V genes and leave the rest unexplained. The V and J calls and clone size are taken from that table; D and trimming were inferred from the DNA. Recorded for this sample are 200,000 to 250,000 clones; 9.5% to 13% of them occurred a single time. 1% to 1.5% of the sample rests with the top ten.

With respect to this clone: It has no known antigen specificity. Nothing much larger sits one base from this clone, and base qualities are not available.

A single peripheral blood draw of around 0.11 L on average was collected from each donor into heparinised tubes. A BD FACSAria II was used to sort naive, central memory, regulatory and stem cell-like memory CD4+ T cells with a panel that included CD45RO, CCR7, CD25, CD127, CD95 and CD27. Every sorted population had a purity above 95%. PBMCs were separated immediately by Lymphoprep density gradient centrifugation and were stained directly, without being cultured. So that batch effects would be minimized, each experiment stained and sorted samples in pairs, pairing one healthy donor with one patient. This clonotype originated in a man between 18 and 35 years old in good health. Sequencing used central memory CD4+ T cells from blood.

CDR3 protein: CASSLSGYVNDEQFF. Here is the DNA: TGTGCCAGCAGCTTATCGGGCTATGTCAACGATGAGCAGTTCTTC. The chain joins TRBV11-2 to TRBJ2-1; the D gene is unclear. Looking up the germline V gene yields CDR1 SGHAT and CDR2 FQNNGV. V is reduced by 2 bases and J by 8 bases, leaving a spacing of 16 bases between them. The CDR3 holds 15 amino acids from the cysteine to the phenylalanine. Just CDR3 DNA is preserved here, 45 bases in frame from base 1.